Shown below are 15 T cell receptor beta chains from a single sample sequenced in a study of response to subunit inactivated influenza vaccine. TCRdb independently ran MiXCR on the RT-PCR reads; one entry per CDR3 protein. The sample has under 850,000 distinct CDR3 sequences, around 18% seen once; the top ten hold about 11%. Sequencing used PBMCs from blood, obtained more than 4 days after vaccination. All receptors derive from a man aged 45-65 years who received an inactivated influenza vaccine.

This clonotype appeared a few times. V gene TRBV7-9 combines with J gene TRBJ1-2, with 7 nucleotides matching TRBD1. The CDR3 sequence is 15 residues long. Germline loops: CDR1 SEHNR, CDR2 FQNEAQ (reference sequence). After removal of 2 bases from V and 2 bases from J, the junction contained 5 bases not matched to a gene. CDR3 DNA: TGTGCCAGCAGCTTATCGGGACAGAACAACTATGGCTACACCTTC. It specifies CASSLSGQNNYGYTF. The entire variable domain, with the rest obtained from reference TRBV7-9 and TRBJ1-2, is as follows: DTGVSQNPRHKITKRGQNVTFRCDPISEHNRLYWYRQTLGQGPEFLTYFQNEAQLEKSRLLSDRFSAERPKGSFSTLEIQRTEQGDSAMYLCASSLSGQNNYGYTFGSGTRLTVV.

This clonotype was detected a few times. DNA for the CDR3: TGTGCCAGCAGCGTAAGGGGACAGGGGGCTGAGGGCTACACCTTC. Protein sequence: CASSVRGQGAEGYTF. The rearrangement uses TRBV9 and TRBJ1-2; 12 nucleotides match TRBD1. This CDR3 is built from 15 residues. V shed 1 base and J 8 bases; nucleotides not matched to a gene: 6. Germline-derived CDR1 and CDR2 are SGDLS and YYNGEE. Full variable domain (outside the CDR3, taken from reference TRBV9 and TRBJ1-2): DSGVTQTPKHLITATGQRVTLRCSPRSGDLSVYWYQQSLDQGLQFLIQYYNGEERAKGNILERFSAQQFPDLHSELNLSSLELGDSALYFCASSVRGQGAEGYTFGSGTRLTVV.

The V gene is TRBV24-1, the J gene TRBJ2-3; 10 bases align to TRBD1. With V trimmed by 4 bases and J by 4 bases, 10 bases remained unmatched. The germline gives CDR1 KGHDR, CDR2 SFDVKD. The CDR3 has 17 amino acids. The CDR3 is CATSEHPGQGSPDTQYF. The CDR3 DNA is TGTGCCACCAGTGAGCACCCGGGACAGGGGAGCCCAGATACGCAGTATTTT.

In this sample, this clonotype turned up a few times. The CDR3 here is CASSLFSGPVEQYF. The CDR3 DNA is TGTGCCAGCAGTTTATTCTCAGGCCCAGTAGAGCAGTACTTC. J is TRBJ2-7 and V is TRBV28; D remains unclear. Germline CDR1 is MDHEN and CDR2 is SYDVKM. V shed 1 base and J shed 7 bases, with 14 bases lying between them. The CDR3 sequence is 14 residues long. Full variable domain (rest looked up from reference TRBV28 and TRBJ2-7): DVKVTQSSRYLVKRTGEKVFLECVQDMDHENMFWYRQDPGLGLRLIYFSYDVKMKEKGDIPEGYSVSREKKERFSLILESASTNQTSMYLCASSLFSGPVEQYFGPGTRLTVT.

The chain recombines TRBV6-5 with TRBJ1-3; D may be TRBD1 (6 bases). Germline V lookup: CDR1 MNHEY, CDR2 SVGAGI. Trimming stripped 0 bases from V and 1 base from J, with 10 bases between. The CDR3 spans 16 residues. DNA of the CDR3: TGTGCCAGCAGTTACTCGGCCGACAGGTCTGGAAACACCATATATTTT. Its protein is CASSYSADRSGNTIYF.

The chain carries TRBV19 and TRBJ2-3; D may be TRBD1 or TRBD2 (5 bases each). V was clipped by 1 base and J by 6 bases, with 8 bases between them. The germline gives CDR1 LNHDA, CDR2 SQIVND (reference sequence). The CDR3 is 13 residues long. The CDR3 sequence is CASSIVGEDTQYF. CDR3 DNA sequence: TGTGCCAGTAGTATAGTAGGGGAGGATACGCAGTATTTT. The full variable domain, in which reference TRBV19 and TRBJ2-3 provide the parts outside the CDR3, is DGGITQSPKYLFRKEGQNVTLSCEQNLNHDAMYWYRQDPGQGLRLIYYSQIVNDFQKGDIAEGYSVSREKKESFPLTVTSAQKNPTAFYLCASSIVGEDTQYFGPGTRLTVL.

This chain links TRBV20-1 with TRBJ2-7, with TRBD2 matching over 8 bases. V lost 6 bases to trimming and J lost 3 bases; unmatched junction nucleotides: 1. Germline-derived CDR1 and CDR2 are DFQATT and SNEGSKA (reference sequence). The CDR3 is 11 amino acids. CDR3 sequence: CSATSDYEQYF. As DNA, the CDR3 is TGCAGTGCGACTAGCGACTACGAGCAGTACTTC.

This clonotype has more than one count but fewer than ten. V gene TRBV7-2 combines with J gene TRBJ2-4; no reliable D call. Germline V CDR1 and CDR2: SGHTA, FQGNSA. Trimming shortened V by 3 bases and J by 8 bases, and 11 bases separated the two germline ends. This CDR3 contains 13 residues. CDR3 residues: CASSLTGRDIQYF. The CDR3 nucleotides read TGTGCCAGCAGCTTGACTGGAAGAGACATTCAGTACTTC.

This clonotype appeared a few times. The chain has TRBV20-1 and TRBJ1-1; D unclear. Trimming took off 0 bases at V and 0 bases at J, with 8 bases between the two ends. The CDR3 is 14 amino acids. The germline gives CDR1 DFQATT, CDR2 SNEGSKA (reference sequence). The CDR3 coding sequence is TGCAGTGCTAGAGATGCCGGTTTGAACACTGAAGCTTTCTTT. Its protein product is CSARDAGLNTEAFF.

This chain links TRBV3-1 with TRBJ2-7, with D perhaps TRBD1 (5 bases). This CDR3 region has 15 residues. CDR1 is LGHDT and CDR2 is YNNKEL in the germline V gene (reference sequence). Trimming cost V 0 bases and J 2 bases, with 11 bases left between them. The CDR3 region is CASSQELGVPYEQYF. CDR3 bases: TGTGCCAGCAGCCAAGAGTTAGGGGTGCCCTACGAGCAGTACTTC.

The gene calls are TRBV5-1 and TRBJ2-2; no clear D gene. V lost 2 bases and J 4 bases, leaving 6 bases between the germline ends. Germline CDR1 is SGHRS and CDR2 is YFSETQ. The CDR3 sequence is 13 residues long. Written as DNA, the CDR3 is TGCGCCAGCAGCTTAATGGCCACCGGGGAGCTGTTTTTT. Translation gives CASSLMATGELFF.

The chain combines TRBV6-2 or TRBV6-3 with TRBJ2-3, with 15 bases identical to TRBD2. The CDR3 runs 18 residues. J was trimmed by 0 bases and V by 5 bases; bases with no gene match: 6. Germline loops: CDR1 MNHEY, CDR2 SVGEGT. This CDR3 is CASSAGLAGGPSTDTQYF. For the CDR3, the DNA is TGTGCCAGCAGTGCCGGACTAGCGGGAGGGCCTAGCACAGATACGCAGTATTTT.

The sample holds a few counts of this clonotype. V gene TRBV29-1 combines with J gene TRBJ2-3; D is uncertain. With 0 bases removed from V and 4 bases from J, the gap between germline ends came to 17 bases. This CDR3 has 16 amino acids. Per the germline V gene, CDR1 is SQVTM and CDR2 is ANQGSEA. The CDR3 sequence is CSVEDYEAFNPDTQYF. The DNA for the CDR3 is TGCAGCGTTGAAGATTATGAGGCATTCAACCCAGATACGCAGTATTTT.

For the CDR3, the DNA is TGCAGTGCTAGAGGGGCACAGGGGCGCACAGATACGCAGTATTTT. It is translated as CSARGAQGRTDTQYF. This chain joins TRBV20-1 and TRBJ2-3, with TRBD1 identical over 7 bases. The germline V gene encodes CDR1 DFQATT and CDR2 SNEGSKA (reference sequence). V lost 1 base, J lost 1 base, and 5 bases stayed unmatched. The CDR3 is 15 amino acids.

The CDR3 loop is CASSQMGQGLSGNTIYF. The CDR3 DNA is TGTGCCAGCAGCCAAATGGGACAGGGGCTTTCTGGAAACACCATATATTTT. This chain links TRBV4-2 with TRBJ1-3; 10 bases align to TRBD1. The V and J ends lost 2 bases and 1 base, in that order; junction bases with no gene match: 5. Germline loops: CDR1 LGHNA, CDR2 YNFKEQ. This CDR3 is built from 17 residues.